The following is a T cell receptor beta chain sequence with its context. Per the original data handling: Reference gene primers were amplified, and this amplification served to estimate nucleated cell counts. Assay used: immunoSEQ multiplex PCR; TCRdb lists only in-frame clones, some missing. For V, J and clone size, that table is used; D and trimming come from the DNA. This sample has about 330,000 clones, with over 75% found just once. These data are taken from a study of blood T cell repertoires in COVID-19. In the study overall: Whether acute or convalescent, the COVID-19 samples came from the United States, Italy and Spain.

This CDR3 is built from 16 residues. With 4 bases clipped from V and 0 bases from J, the junction kept 6 bases outside the gene matches. CDR1 is MDHEN and CDR2 is SYDVKM in the germline V gene. Input material: peripheral blood. The genes are TRBV28 and TRBJ1-1, with TRBD1 identical over 9 bases. The source of this sequence is a woman in her fifties or sixties with active or convalescent COVID-19. The CDR3 protein is CASSSYRGPLNTEAFF. Written as DNA, the CDR3 is TGTGCCAGCAGTTCTTACAGGGGGCCGTTGAACACTGAAGCTTTCTTT.